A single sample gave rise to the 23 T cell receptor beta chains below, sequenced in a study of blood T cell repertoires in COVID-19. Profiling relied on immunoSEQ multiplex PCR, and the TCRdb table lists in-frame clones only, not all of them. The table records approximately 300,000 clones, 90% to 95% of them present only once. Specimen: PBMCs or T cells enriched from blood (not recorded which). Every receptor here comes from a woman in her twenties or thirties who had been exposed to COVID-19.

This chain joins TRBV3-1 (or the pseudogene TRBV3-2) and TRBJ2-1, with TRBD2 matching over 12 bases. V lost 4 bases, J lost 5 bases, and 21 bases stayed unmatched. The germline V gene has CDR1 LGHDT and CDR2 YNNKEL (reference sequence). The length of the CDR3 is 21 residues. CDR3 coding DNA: TGTGCCAGCAGCCCCTATGGACCTAGCGGGGGGGCCCTTAGCCATAACAATGAGCAGTTCTTC. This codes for CASSPYGPSGGALSHNNEQFF.

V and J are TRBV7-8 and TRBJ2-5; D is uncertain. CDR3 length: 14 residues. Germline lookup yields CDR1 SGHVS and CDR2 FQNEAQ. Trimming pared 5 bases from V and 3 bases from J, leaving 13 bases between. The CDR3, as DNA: TGTGCCAGCAGCACCCTCTCTCGCGAAGAGACCCAGTACTTC. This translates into CASSTLSREETQYF.

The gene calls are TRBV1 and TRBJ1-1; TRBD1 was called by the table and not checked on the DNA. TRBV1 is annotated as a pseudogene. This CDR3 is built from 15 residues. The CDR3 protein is CTSSQGQASNTEAFF. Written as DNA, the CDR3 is TGCACCAGCAGCCAAGGACAGGCCTCGAACACTGAAGCTTTCTTT.

The CDR3 nucleotides are TGCGCCAGCAAGCAAGATTCCTCTAACTATGGCTACACCTTC. Protein product: CASKQDSSNYGYTF. V is TRBV5-1 and J is TRBJ1-2, with no clear D. V was clipped by 6 bases and J by 0 bases, with 12 bases between them. Germline V CDR1 and CDR2: SGHRS, YFSETQ. The CDR3 is 14 amino acids.

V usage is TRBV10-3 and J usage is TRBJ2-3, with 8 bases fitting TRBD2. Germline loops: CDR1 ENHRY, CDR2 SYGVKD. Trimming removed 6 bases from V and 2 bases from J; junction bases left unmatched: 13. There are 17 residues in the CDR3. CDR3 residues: CAISETSRGGLTDTQYF. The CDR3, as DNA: TGTGCCATCAGCGAGACCTCCCGGGGGGGCCTCACAGATACGCAGTATTTT.

For the CDR3, the DNA is TGTGCCAGCAGTGACAGGGAGGCCGGACTTTCCTACGAGCAGTACTTC. It yields the protein CASSDREAGLSYEQYF. This chain links TRBV2 with TRBJ2-7; a possible D gene is TRBD2 (6 bases). Germline values: CDR1 SNHLY, CDR2 FYNNEI. This CDR3 contains 16 residues. V lost 3 bases to trimming and J lost 1 base, with 16 bases between them.

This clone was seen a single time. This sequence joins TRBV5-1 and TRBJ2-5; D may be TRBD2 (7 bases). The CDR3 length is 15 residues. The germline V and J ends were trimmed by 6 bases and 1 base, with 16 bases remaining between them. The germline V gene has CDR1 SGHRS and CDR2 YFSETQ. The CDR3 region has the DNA TGCGCCAGCACCGACGGGGGGACAACCCAAGAGACCCAGTACTTC. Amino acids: CASTDGGTTQETQYF.

CDR3 residues: CASSLGWGQSQEYGYTF. In nucleotides, the CDR3 is TGTGCCAGCAGCTTAGGGTGGGGGCAAAGTCAGGAGTATGGCTACACCTTC. The chain recombines TRBV7-2 with TRBJ1-2, with D possibly TRBD1 on 6 matching bases. Trimming left V 1 base short and J 5 bases short, with 20 bases between. CDR1 SGHTA and CDR2 FQGNSA come from the germline V gene. This CDR3 region has 17 residues.

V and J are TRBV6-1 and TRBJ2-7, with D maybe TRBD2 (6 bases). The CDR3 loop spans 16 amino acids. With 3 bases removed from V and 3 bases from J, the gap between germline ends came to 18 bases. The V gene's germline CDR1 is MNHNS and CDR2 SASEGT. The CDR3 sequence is CASSDDTGDASYEQYF. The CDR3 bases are TGTGCCAGCAGTGATGATACGGGGGACGCCAGCTACGAGCAGTACTTC.

CDR3 amino acids: CASSAGTSGELETQYF. The CDR3 nucleotides read TGTGCCAGCAGCGCCGGGACTAGCGGGGAGTTAGAGACCCAGTACTTC. The chain employs TRBV9 and TRBJ2-5; 13 bases map to TRBD2. The CDR3 is made up of 16 amino acids. Germline trimming cut 3 bases from V and 4 bases from J; bases unmatched to any gene: 6. Germline V CDR1 and CDR2: SGDLS, YYNGEE.

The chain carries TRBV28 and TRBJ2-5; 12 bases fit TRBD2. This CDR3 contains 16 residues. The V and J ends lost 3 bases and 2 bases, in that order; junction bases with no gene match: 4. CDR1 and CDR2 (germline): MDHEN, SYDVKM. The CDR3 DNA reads TGTGCCAGCAGTTTGAGTCTAGCGGGGGGGCAAGAGACCCAGTACTTC. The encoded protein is CASSLSLAGGQETQYF.

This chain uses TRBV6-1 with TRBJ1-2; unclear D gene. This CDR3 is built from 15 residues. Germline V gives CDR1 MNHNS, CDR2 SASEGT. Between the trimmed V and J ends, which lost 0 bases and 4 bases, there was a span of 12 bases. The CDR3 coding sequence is TGTGCCAGCAGTGAAGCGCCCCAAAGGAGCTATGGCTACACCTTC. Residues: CASSEAPQRSYGYTF.

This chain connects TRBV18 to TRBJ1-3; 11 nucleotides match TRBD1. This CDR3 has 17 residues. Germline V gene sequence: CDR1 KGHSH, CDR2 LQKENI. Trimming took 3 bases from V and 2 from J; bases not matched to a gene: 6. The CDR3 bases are TGTGCCAGCTCACCTCCCGGGACAGGGGGACCTGGAAACACCATATATTTT. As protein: CASSPPGTGGPGNTIYF.

The CDR3 coding sequence is TGTGCCACCACCAGGAACACTGAAGCTTTCTTT. Its translation: CATTRNTEAFF. The V call is TRBV7-6, the J call TRBJ1-1; unclear D gene. Germline V lookup: CDR1 SGHVS, CDR2 FNYEAQ. V was shortened by 10 bases and J by 1 base, with 7 bases between the two germline ends. The CDR3 is 11 residues long.

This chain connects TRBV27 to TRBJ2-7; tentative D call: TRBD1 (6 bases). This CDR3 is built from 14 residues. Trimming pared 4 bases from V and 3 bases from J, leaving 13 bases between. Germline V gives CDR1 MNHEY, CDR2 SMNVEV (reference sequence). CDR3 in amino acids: CASSSRTGSYEQYF. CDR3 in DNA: TGTGCCAGCAGTTCAAGAACAGGGAGCTACGAGCAGTACTTC.

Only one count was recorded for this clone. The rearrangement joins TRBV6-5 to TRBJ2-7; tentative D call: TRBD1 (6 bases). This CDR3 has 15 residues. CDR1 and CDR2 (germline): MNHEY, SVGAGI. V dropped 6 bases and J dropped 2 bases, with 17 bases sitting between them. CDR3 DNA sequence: TGTGCCAGCAGGTTTAACAGGGAGAATACCTACGAGCAGTACTTC. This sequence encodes CASRFNRENTYEQYF.

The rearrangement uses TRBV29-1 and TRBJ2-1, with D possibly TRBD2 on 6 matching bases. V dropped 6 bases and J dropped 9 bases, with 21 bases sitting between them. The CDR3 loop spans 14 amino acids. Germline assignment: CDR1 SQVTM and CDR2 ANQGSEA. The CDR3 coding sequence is TGCAGCGTCCCGGGACTCTCTACCTACGGTGAGCAGTTCTTC. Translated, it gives CSVPGLSTYGEQFF.

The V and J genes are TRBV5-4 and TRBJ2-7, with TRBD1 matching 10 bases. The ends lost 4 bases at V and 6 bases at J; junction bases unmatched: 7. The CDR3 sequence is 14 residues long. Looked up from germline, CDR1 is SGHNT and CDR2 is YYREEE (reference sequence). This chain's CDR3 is CASSTGTGEGEQYF. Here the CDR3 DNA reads TGTGCCAGCAGCACCGGGACAGGGGAGGGCGAGCAGTACTTC.

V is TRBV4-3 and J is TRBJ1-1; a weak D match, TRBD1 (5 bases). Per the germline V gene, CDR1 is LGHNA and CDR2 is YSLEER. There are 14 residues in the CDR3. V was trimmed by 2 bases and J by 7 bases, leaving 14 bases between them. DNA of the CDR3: TGCGCCAGCAGCCAACTACAGGTGAATAATGAAGCTTTCTTT. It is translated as CASSQLQVNNEAFF.

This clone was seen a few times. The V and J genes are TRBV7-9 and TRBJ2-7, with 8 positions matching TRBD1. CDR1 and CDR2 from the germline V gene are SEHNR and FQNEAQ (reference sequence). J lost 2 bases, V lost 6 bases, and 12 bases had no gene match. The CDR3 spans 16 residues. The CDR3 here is CASSRTGLRSTYEQYF. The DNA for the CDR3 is TGTGCCAGCAGTCGGACAGGGCTGAGGTCGACCTACGAGCAGTACTTC.

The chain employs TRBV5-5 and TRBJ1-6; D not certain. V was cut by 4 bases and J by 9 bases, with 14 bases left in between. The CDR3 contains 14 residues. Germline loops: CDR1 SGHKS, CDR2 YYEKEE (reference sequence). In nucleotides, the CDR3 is TGTGCCAGCAGCCTCTTGGAGAATTTTTCACCCCTCCACTTT. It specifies CASSLLENFSPLHF.

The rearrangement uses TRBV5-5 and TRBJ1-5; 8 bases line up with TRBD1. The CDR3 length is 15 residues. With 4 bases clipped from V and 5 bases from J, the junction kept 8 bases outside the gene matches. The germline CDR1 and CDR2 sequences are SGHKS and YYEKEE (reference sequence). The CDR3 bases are TGTGCCAGCAGCCTATGGGACAGGCACGATCAGCCCCAGCATTTT. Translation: CASSLWDRHDQPQHF.

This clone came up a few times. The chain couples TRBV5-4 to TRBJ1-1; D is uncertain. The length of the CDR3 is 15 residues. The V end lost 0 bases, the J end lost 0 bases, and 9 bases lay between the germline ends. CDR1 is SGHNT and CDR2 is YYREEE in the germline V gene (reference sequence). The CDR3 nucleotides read TGTGCCAGCAGCTTGGCGGAGGGAATGAACACTGAAGCTTTCTTT. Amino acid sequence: CASSLAEGMNTEAFF. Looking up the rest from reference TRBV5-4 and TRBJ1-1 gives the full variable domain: ETGVTQSPTHLIKTRGQQVTLRCSSQSGHNTVSWYQQALGQGPQFIFQYYREEENGRGNFPPRFSGLQFPNYSSELNVNALELDDSALYLCASSLAEGMNTEAFFGQGTRLTVV.